This is a list of T cell receptor beta chains from one sample in a study of shared T cell receptors in the human thymus. The data were produced by immunoSEQ multiplex PCR, yet TCRdb's version contains in-frame clones alone and is incomplete. Of 500,000 to 550,000 clones listed, around three quarters are singletons. These data also featured in a second study, about human thymus T cells.

Sequencing used thymocytes. The receptors shown here come from a boy under three years old with a congenital heart defect. CDR3s include the opening cysteine and the closing phenylalanine or tryptophan. Each record gives: V gene, J gene, clone size, D gene, CDR3 DNA, CDR3 protein. The D gene is left open where the match is weak. Size values are once, few and many counts, or a class for expanded clones, and some rows have none.

v_call: TRBV7-9
j_call: TRBJ2-7
clone_size: -
d_call: TRBD2
cdr3_nt: TGTGCCAGCTCGAAGCGGGAGGTTGCCGAGCAGTACTTC
cdr3_aa: CASSKREVAEQYF

v_call: TRBV15
j_call: TRBJ2-3
clone_size: -
d_call: -
cdr3_nt: TGTGCCACCAGCAACGCTCCAGCGGATACGCAGTATTTT
cdr3_aa: CATSNAPADTQYF

v_call: TRBV9
j_call: TRBJ2-2
clone_size: -
d_call: -
cdr3_nt: TGTGCCAGCAGCGTATACAGGGGAGGTACCGGGGAGCTGTTTTTT
cdr3_aa: CASSVYRGGTGELFF

v_call: TRBV4-1
j_call: TRBJ2-7
clone_size: -
d_call: -
cdr3_nt: TGCGCCAGCAGCCAAGATTACGGCGGGTCCTACGAGCAGTACTTC
cdr3_aa: CASSQDYGGSYEQYF

v_call: TRBV28
j_call: TRBJ1-2
clone_size: -
d_call: -
cdr3_nt: TGTGCCAGCAGTTTATGCATAAACTGGACACAAGGAGCGAATGGCTACACCTTC
cdr3_aa: CASSLCINWTQGANGYTF

v_call: TRBV4-1
j_call: TRBJ2-6
clone_size: -
d_call: TRBD2
cdr3_nt: TGCGCCAGCAGCCCTCCGTGGACTAGCGGGAGGAGTCTCTCTGGGGCCAACGTCCTGACTTTC
cdr3_aa: CASSPPWTSGRSLSGANVLTF

v_call: TRBV20-1
j_call: TRBJ2-5
clone_size: few
d_call: TRBD2
cdr3_nt: TGCAGTGCTAGAGAAGCGGGGGCTGAGTACTTC
cdr3_aa: CSAREAGAEYF

v_call: TRBV19
j_call: TRBJ1-5
clone_size: -
d_call: -
cdr3_nt: TGTGCCAGTAGTATGTGGCAGGGTAGCAATCAGCCCCAGCATTTT
cdr3_aa: CASSMWQGSNQPQHF

v_call: TRBV27
j_call: TRBJ2-7
clone_size: -
d_call: TRBD2
cdr3_nt: TGTGCCAGCAGTTTAGCCCCCGGGACTAGCGGGTACGAGCAGTACTTC
cdr3_aa: CASSLAPGTSGYEQYF

v_call: TRBV29-1
j_call: TRBJ2-5
clone_size: -
d_call: -
cdr3_nt: TGCAGCGGGGGGGACCTTCGGAGGAGAGAGACCCAGTACTTC
cdr3_aa: CSGGDLRRRETQYF

v_call: TRBV7-2
j_call: TRBJ1-5
clone_size: -
d_call: -
cdr3_nt: TGTGCCAGCAGCTTAGAAGCAGGGAATCAGCCCCAGCATTTT
cdr3_aa: CASSLEAGNQPQHF

v_call: TRBV6-4
j_call: TRBJ2-7
clone_size: -
d_call: TRBD1
cdr3_nt: TGTGCCAGCAGTGATCTACCGGGACAGGTAGACGAGCAGTACTTC
cdr3_aa: CASSDLPGQVDEQYF

v_call: TRBV15
j_call: TRBJ1-5
clone_size: few
d_call: -
cdr3_nt: TGTGCCACCAGCAGAGATCCAGGGGGCAATCAGCCCCAGCATTTT
cdr3_aa: CATSRDPGGNQPQHF

v_call: TRBV28
j_call: TRBJ2-2
clone_size: -
d_call: TRBD1
cdr3_nt: TGTGCCAGCAGTTTATGCGCCAGGGGGACGACCGGGGAGCTGTTTTTT
cdr3_aa: CASSLCARGTTGELFF

v_call: TRBV6-5
j_call: TRBJ2-7
clone_size: -
d_call: TRBD2
cdr3_nt: TGTGCCAGCAGTTACGGACTAGCGGACTCCTACGAGCAGTACTTC
cdr3_aa: CASSYGLADSYEQYF

v_call: TRBV18
j_call: TRBJ2-1
clone_size: -
d_call: TRBD2
cdr3_nt: TGTGCCAGCTCACTGACTAGCGGGAGGCCTCGTTACCCACCCGAGCAGTTCTTC
cdr3_aa: CASSLTSGRPRYPPEQFF

v_call: TRBV15
j_call: TRBJ1-5
clone_size: -
d_call: TRBD1
cdr3_nt: TGTGCCACCAGCACAGGGGGCTGGGGGCAGCCCCAGCATTTT
cdr3_aa: CATSTGGWGQPQHF

v_call: TRBV25-1
j_call: TRBJ2-3
clone_size: -
d_call: -
cdr3_nt: TGTGCCAGCAGTGAATGGGTCGGAGGTGAAGTGGATACGCAGTATTTT
cdr3_aa: CASSEWVGGEVDTQYF

v_call: TRBV10-1
j_call: TRBJ2-7
clone_size: few
d_call: -
cdr3_nt: TGCGCCAGCAGTGATCCTAGCGACAAAACCCTTAGCTCCTACGAGCAGTACTTC
cdr3_aa: CASSDPSDKTLSSYEQYF

v_call: TRBV28
j_call: TRBJ2-2
clone_size: -
d_call: TRBD2
cdr3_nt: TGTGCCAGCAGTTTAGGGACTAGCCCAACGGTCGGGGAGCTGTTTTTT
cdr3_aa: CASSLGTSPTVGELFF

v_call: TRBV28
j_call: TRBJ1-5
clone_size: -
d_call: -
cdr3_nt: TGTGCCAGCAGCCTAACCGGGGGATGCGAGCAGCCCCAGCATTTT
cdr3_aa: CASSLTGGCEQPQHF

v_call: TRBV19
j_call: TRBJ1-1
clone_size: -
d_call: TRBD1
cdr3_nt: TGTGCCAGTAGTATGGTCGGGACAGGGGGCTCTGAAGCTTTCTTT
cdr3_aa: CASSMVGTGGSEAFF

v_call: TRBV16
j_call: TRBJ1-2
clone_size: -
d_call: -
cdr3_nt: TGTGCCAGCAGCCAATATAATGGCTACACCTTC
cdr3_aa: CASSQYNGYTF

v_call: TRBV18
j_call: TRBJ2-7
clone_size: -
d_call: TRBD2
cdr3_nt: TGTGCCAGCCGCCCCGAGCGGGAGGGCCCCTACGAGCAGTACTTC
cdr3_aa: CASRPEREGPYEQYF

v_call: TRBV13
j_call: TRBJ1-1
clone_size: once
d_call: -
cdr3_nt: TGTGCCAGCAGCTCCTTGGACAGCTGGATGAACACTGAAGCTTTCTTT
cdr3_aa: CASSSLDSWMNTEAFF

v_call: TRBV28
j_call: TRBJ2-1
clone_size: -
d_call: TRBD2
cdr3_nt: TGTGCCAGCAGGGGACTAGCGGGAGTGGAGCAGTTCTTC
cdr3_aa: CASRGLAGVEQFF

v_call: TRBV7-9
j_call: TRBJ1-1
clone_size: -
d_call: -
cdr3_nt: TGTGCCAGCAGCCCCCAACGTGTCAGGTGTTCCACTGAAGCTTTCTTT
cdr3_aa: CASSPQRVRCSTEAFF

v_call: TRBV14
j_call: TRBJ2-5
clone_size: -
d_call: -
cdr3_nt: TGTGCCAGCAGCCAAGTGTCACTTAGGCCAGGCGTGTACCAAGAGACCCAGTACTTC
cdr3_aa: CASSQVSLRPGVYQETQYF

v_call: TRBV10-2
j_call: TRBJ2-2
clone_size: -
d_call: TRBD2
cdr3_nt: TGCGCCAGCAGGGAGGGCCAGGGGAGTAGCGGGAGGGCCCCCGGGGAGCTGTTTTTT
cdr3_aa: CASREGQGSSGRAPGELFF

v_call: TRBV7-9
j_call: TRBJ1-4
clone_size: -
d_call: TRBD1
cdr3_nt: TGTGCCAGCAGCTCCAATACAGGGAAGACAGGGGGAAGTGAAAAACTGTTTTTT
cdr3_aa: CASSSNTGKTGGSEKLFF

v_call: TRBV25-1
j_call: TRBJ2-7
clone_size: -
d_call: TRBD2
cdr3_nt: TGTGCCAGCAGTGAGTTGGCGCGGGAGTACGAGCAGTACTTC
cdr3_aa: CASSELAREYEQYF

v_call: TRBV9
j_call: TRBJ2-3
clone_size: few
d_call: TRBD2
cdr3_nt: TGTGCCAGCAGCGTAGGGTCGACTAGCGGGATCACAGATACGCAGTATTTT
cdr3_aa: CASSVGSTSGITDTQYF

v_call: TRBV28
j_call: TRBJ2-1
clone_size: -
d_call: -
cdr3_nt: TGTGCCAGCAGTTTACGGGACTCCCAAGGTGACAATGAGCAGTTCTTC
cdr3_aa: CASSLRDSQGDNEQFF

v_call: TRBV4-3
j_call: TRBJ1-3
clone_size: few
d_call: -
cdr3_nt: TGCGCCAGCAGCCAAGAATCGGGGAATGGAAACACCATATATTTT
cdr3_aa: CASSQESGNGNTIYF

v_call: TRBV28
j_call: TRBJ1-1
clone_size: -
d_call: -
cdr3_nt: TGTGCCAGCTATAACGGGAGGGTGGAAAAAAAATCAGCTTTCTTT
cdr3_aa: CASYNGRVEKKSAFF

v_call: TRBV6-1
j_call: TRBJ2-2
clone_size: -
d_call: TRBD1
cdr3_nt: TGTGCCAGCAGTCTCAGGGGGTTCTCCGGGGAGCTGTTTTTT
cdr3_aa: CASSLRGFSGELFF

v_call: TRBV9
j_call: TRBJ2-1
clone_size: -
d_call: -
cdr3_nt: TGTGCCAGCAGCGGCCCTAGTCCGGATACAGAGCAGTTCTTC
cdr3_aa: CASSGPSPDTEQFF

v_call: TRBV27
j_call: TRBJ2-7
clone_size: -
d_call: TRBD2
cdr3_nt: TGTGCCAGCAGCTCCCACAACCCTTCTAGCGGGAGTTACGAGCAGTACTTC
cdr3_aa: CASSSHNPSSGSYEQYF

v_call: TRBV30
j_call: TRBJ1-5
clone_size: -
d_call: TRBD1
cdr3_nt: TGTGCCTGGAGAGGGACAGGCCTCAATCAGCCCCAGCATTTT
cdr3_aa: CAWRGTGLNQPQHF

v_call: TRBV9
j_call: TRBJ2-1
clone_size: -
d_call: TRBD1
cdr3_nt: TGTGCCAGCAGCGTAGCAGAGACGGGACAGGGAGGGACCACTGGGGATGAGCAGTTCTTC
cdr3_aa: CASSVAETGQGGTTGDEQFF

v_call: TRBV12-5
j_call: TRBJ2-1
clone_size: -
d_call: TRBD1
cdr3_nt: TGTGCTAGTGGTCCACTCCGGGACAGGGCCGGCAATGAGCAGTTCTTC
cdr3_aa: CASGPLRDRAGNEQFF

v_call: TRBV5-4
j_call: TRBJ2-1
clone_size: -
d_call: TRBD2
cdr3_nt: TGTGCCAGCAGCTTGGTCGGACTAGCGGGAGGGCGACCCTACAATGAGCAGTTCTTC
cdr3_aa: CASSLVGLAGGRPYNEQFF

v_call: TRBV13
j_call: TRBJ1-1
clone_size: few
d_call: TRBD1
cdr3_nt: TGTGCCAGCAGAGGGGGCGGCACTGAAGCTTTCTTT
cdr3_aa: CASRGGGTEAFF